Listed here are 23 T cell receptor beta chains from one sample, sequenced in a study of a mutant IDH1 vaccine in newly diagnosed glioma. No antigens are known for them. TCRdb's copy holds only in-frame clones and misses some; the assay was immunoSEQ multiplex PCR. The data contain tens of thousands of clones, approximately 84% of them singletons. Time point reported: week 11, during vaccination. Vaccination used 300 ug of mutant IDH1 20-mer peptide per dose, with topical imiquimod. The source was PBMCs, collected from a glioma patient whose treatment included an IDH1 peptide vaccine. Every receptor here comes from a woman aged 50 to 60 with glioma.

This chain connects TRBV29-1 to TRBJ1-1, with 9 bases lining up with TRBD1. CDR3 size: 12 residues. V was clipped by 6 bases and J by 7 bases; unmatched bases: 6. Germline-derived CDR1 and CDR2 are SQVTM and ANQGSEA. The CDR3 protein is CSVGTGNGEAFF. CDR3 bases: TGCAGCGTCGGGACAGGGAACGGTGAAGCTTTCTTT. Drawing the rest from reference TRBV29-1 and TRBJ1-1, the complete variable domain is SAVISQKPSRDICQRGTSLTIQCQVDSQVTMMFWYRQQPGQSLTLIATANQGSEATYESGFVIDKFPISRPNLTFSTLTVSNMSPEDSSIYLCSVGTGNGEAFFGQGTRLTVV.

V gene TRBV7-9 combines with J gene TRBJ1-1; D is ambiguous. CDR1 is SEHNR, CDR2 FQNEAQ, per germline (reference sequence). With 1 base removed from V and 10 bases from J, the gap between germline ends came to 10 bases. The CDR3 contains 12 residues. CDR3 bases: TGTGCCAGCAGCTTAGATCCCTCGGTAGCTTTCTTT. Translation: CASSLDPSVAFF.

V and J are TRBV6-5 and TRBJ1-5; D is undetermined. The V gene's germline CDR1 is MNHEY and CDR2 SVGAGI. V was cut by 2 bases and J by 2 bases, with 7 bases left in between. There are 14 residues in the CDR3. CDR3 sequence (DNA): TGTGCCAGCAGTTACGGCAATGGCAATCAGCCCCAGCATTTT. Protein product: CASSYGNGNQPQHF.

The V gene is TRBV9, the J gene TRBJ2-7; D not certain. V lost 1 base and J 7 bases, leaving 15 bases between the germline ends. CDR1 SGDLS and CDR2 YYNGEE come from the germline V gene. The length of the CDR3 is 14 residues. The CDR3 is CASSVNTRVREQYF. DNA for the CDR3: TGTGCCAGCAGCGTAAACACACGGGTACGGGAGCAGTACTTC.

The chain has TRBV14 and TRBJ2-6; D unresolved. The germline V and J ends were trimmed by 4 bases and 0 bases, with 10 bases remaining between them. CDR1 and CDR2 (germline): SGHDN, FVKESK. CDR3 length: 16 residues. The CDR3 coding sequence is TGTGCCAGCAGCCCTTTAAAGTTCTCTGGGGCCAACGTCCTGACTTTC. The encoded protein is CASSPLKFSGANVLTF. Full variable domain (outside the CDR3, taken from reference TRBV14 and TRBJ2-6): EAGVTQFPSHSVIEKGQTVTLRCDPISGHDNLYWYRRVMGKEIKFLLHFVKESKQDESGMPNNRFLAERTGGTYSTLKVQPAELEDSGVYFCASSPLKFSGANVLTFGAGSRLTVL.

The chain employs TRBV2 and TRBJ1-2; 10 bases fit TRBD1. The CDR3 runs to 16 residues. Germline V gene sequence: CDR1 SNHLY, CDR2 FYNNEI. V shed 6 bases and J 3 bases; nucleotides not matched to a gene: 10. CDR3 nucleotide sequence: TGTGCCAGCAGGCCCGGGACAGGGGTTAACTACTATGGCTACACCTTC. Translating it yields CASRPGTGVNYYGYTF.

The chain recombines TRBV27 with TRBJ1-6; D unclear. V was pared by 0 bases and J by 7 bases, with 13 bases between. Germline V gene lookup returns CDR1 MNHEY and CDR2 SMNVEV (reference sequence). The CDR3 is 16 amino acids. This CDR3 reads CASSLSSGSPNSPLHF. CDR3 in DNA: TGTGCCAGCAGTTTATCCTCCGGGAGTCCAAATTCACCCCTCCACTTT.

The gene calls are TRBV19 and TRBJ1-2, with 8 positions matching TRBD1. The CDR3 extends over 14 amino acids. Per germline, CDR1 LNHDA and CDR2 SQIVND (reference sequence). Trimming at V came to 7 bases and at J to 7 bases, leaving 11 bases not matched to a gene. CDR3 loop: CASIGDWTGSGYTF. Here the CDR3 DNA reads TGTGCCAGTATTGGGGACTGGACAGGGAGTGGCTACACCTTC.

The V gene is TRBV14, the J gene TRBJ1-2; D perhaps matches TRBD1 (6 bases). V shed 1 base and J shed 2 bases, with 8 bases lying between them. The CDR3 is made up of 14 amino acids. In germline, CDR1 is SGHDN, CDR2 FVKESK. The CDR3 DNA reads TGTGCCAGCAGCCAAGCACAGGGAAACTATGGCTACACCTTC. Encoded protein: CASSQAQGNYGYTF.

This chain links TRBV5-4 with TRBJ1-4, with a possible D match to TRBD1 (5 bases). The germline V gene encodes CDR1 SGHNT and CDR2 YYREEE (reference sequence). The CDR3 spans 13 residues. V was clipped by 5 bases and J by 4 bases, with 9 bases between them. CDR3 bases: TGTGCCAGCAGACGGCAGGGTAATGAAAAACTGTTTTTT. This codes for CASRRQGNEKLFF.

V is TRBV5-6 and J is TRBJ1-5; TRBD1 is a possible D gene (5 bases). Looked up from germline, CDR1 is SGHDT and CDR2 is YYEEEE. V lost 7 bases to trimming and J lost 6 bases, with 14 bases between them. The CDR3 has 13 amino acids. The CDR3 is CASSGGGGQPQHF. For the CDR3, the DNA is TGTGCCAGCTCCGGTGGGGGAGGTCAGCCCCAGCATTTT.

This sequence joins TRBV5-5 and TRBJ2-7, with 8 positions matching TRBD2. CDR3 size: 17 residues. The trim removed 6 bases at V and 0 bases at J, leaving 14 bases unmatched. Per the germline V gene, CDR1 is SGHKS and CDR2 is YYEKEE (reference sequence). This CDR3 reads CASTASLQRGGSYEQYF. CDR3 bases: TGTGCCAGCACCGCGAGCTTACAACGGGGGGGCTCCTACGAGCAGTACTTC.

The rearrangement uses TRBV15 and TRBJ1-6, with D possibly being TRBD1 (5 bases). The germline V and J ends were trimmed by 2 bases and 1 base, with 12 bases remaining between them. Germline-derived CDR1 and CDR2 are LNHNV and YYDKDF (reference sequence). The CDR3 totals 17 residues. CDR3 sequence (DNA): TGTGCCACCAGCAGAAAGGGGTTCGGTTCCTATAATTCACCCCTCCACTTT. This codes for CATSRKGFGSYNSPLHF.

The chain joins TRBV5-1 to TRBJ1-6, with D unresolved. The V gene lost 0 bases and the J gene lost 6 bases, with 7 bases spanning the gap. The CDR3 runs 14 residues. CDR1 is SGHRS and CDR2 is YFSETQ in the germline V gene. CDR3 bases: TGCGCCAGCAGCTTGGACACTGTTAATTCACCCCTCCACTTT. Translating gives CASSLDTVNSPLHF.

The chain is built from TRBV4-3 and TRBJ2-3, with 8 nucleotides matching TRBD1. Germline V gene lookup returns CDR1 LGHNA and CDR2 YSLEER. Trimming at V came to 2 bases and at J to 3 bases, leaving 10 bases not matched to a gene. The CDR3 is made up of 17 amino acids. The CDR3 protein is CASSQTAGQGVTDTQYF. In DNA, the CDR3 is TGCGCCAGCAGCCAAACGGCAGGACAGGGTGTAACAGATACGCAGTATTTT.

In DNA, the CDR3 is TGTGCCAGCAGGGCAGGACCTATCCAAGAGACCCAGTACTTC. Translated, it gives CASRAGPIQETQYF. The chain links TRBV2 to TRBJ2-5; D not certain. The CDR3 is made up of 14 amino acids. The germline V gene encodes CDR1 SNHLY and CDR2 FYNNEI. V was cut by 6 bases and J by 1 base, with 12 bases left in between. Full variable domain (outside the CDR3, taken from reference TRBV2 and TRBJ2-5): EPEVTQTPSHQVTQMGQEVILRCVPISNHLYFYWYRQILGQKVEFLVSFYNNEISEKSEIFDDQFSVERPDGSNFTLKIRSTKLEDSAMYFCASRAGPIQETQYFGPGTRLLVL.

The chain links TRBV6-1 to TRBJ1-1; 9 bases agree with TRBD1. The germline CDR1 and CDR2 sequences are MNHNS and SASEGT. V shed 2 bases and J 4 bases; nucleotides not matched to a gene: 5. This CDR3 comprises 15 residues. The CDR3 nucleotides read TGTGCCAGCAGTGAAACAGGGGGCGCGGTCACTGAAGCTTTCTTT. It is translated as CASSETGGAVTEAFF.

The rearrangement links TRBV19 to TRBJ2-3; D uncertain. CDR3 length equals 14 residues. The ends were cut back, 0 bases at V and 6 bases at J, with 10 bases in the middle. In germline, CDR1 is LNHDA, CDR2 SQIVND (reference sequence). The DNA for the CDR3 is TGTGCCAGTAGTATAGATGCGAAGAGGGATACGCAGTATTTT. The encoded protein is CASSIDAKRDTQYF.

The genes are TRBV11-2 and TRBJ1-2; weak D call: TRBD1 (5 bases). The CDR3 is made up of 13 amino acids. The germline V and J ends were trimmed by 6 bases and 6 bases, with 14 bases remaining between them. The germline V gene has CDR1 SGHAT and CDR2 FQNNGV. Written as DNA, the CDR3 is TGTGCCAGCAGGCGTCAGGGTACGGATGGCTACACCTTC. This translates into CASRRQGTDGYTF.

This chain links TRBV2 with TRBJ1-6; D gene ambiguous. The V end was cut by 3 bases, the J end by 10 bases, with 16 bases between. This CDR3 is 15 amino acids long. Germline V CDR1 and CDR2: SNHLY, FYNNEI. The CDR3 coding sequence is TGTGCCAGCAGTGAGAACAGTAATCCTCAATCACCCCTCCACTTT. It is translated as CASSENSNPQSPLHF. The whole variable domain, filled in from reference TRBV2 and TRBJ1-6, reads EPEVTQTPSHQVTQMGQEVILRCVPISNHLYFYWYRQILGQKVEFLVSFYNNEISEKSEIFDDQFSVERPDGSNFTLKIRSTKLEDSAMYFCASSENSNPQSPLHFGNGTRLTVT.

V is TRBV9 and J is TRBJ1-1; 10 bases line up with TRBD1. Germline loops: CDR1 SGDLS, CDR2 YYNGEE. This CDR3 contains 13 residues. After removal of 4 bases from V and 10 bases from J, the junction contained 7 bases not matched to a gene. The CDR3 DNA reads TGTGCCAGCAGCCCTGACAGGGGGCGAGCAGCTTTCTTT. Its translation: CASSPDRGRAAFF.

In its sample, this clone was seen a few times. The V gene is TRBV7-2, the J gene TRBJ2-1; TRBD2 aligns across 14 bases. The CDR3 sequence is 16 residues long. With V trimmed by 5 bases and J by 9 bases, 9 bases remained unmatched. Looked up from germline, CDR1 is SGHTA and CDR2 is FQGNSA. The CDR3 here is CASSLLGLAGGGEQFF. The CDR3 nucleotides read TGTGCCAGCAGCCTGCTCGGACTAGCGGGGGGCGGTGAGCAGTTCTTC.

V and J are TRBV30 and TRBJ2-5; no reliable D call. The V and J ends lost 0 bases and 4 bases respectively, with 3 bases between them. The CDR3 is made up of 11 amino acids. Germline lookup yields CDR1 GTSNPN and CDR2 SVGIG (reference sequence). DNA for the CDR3: TGTGCCTGGAGTGTATCAGAGACCCAGTACTTC. Encoded protein: CAWSVSETQYF.